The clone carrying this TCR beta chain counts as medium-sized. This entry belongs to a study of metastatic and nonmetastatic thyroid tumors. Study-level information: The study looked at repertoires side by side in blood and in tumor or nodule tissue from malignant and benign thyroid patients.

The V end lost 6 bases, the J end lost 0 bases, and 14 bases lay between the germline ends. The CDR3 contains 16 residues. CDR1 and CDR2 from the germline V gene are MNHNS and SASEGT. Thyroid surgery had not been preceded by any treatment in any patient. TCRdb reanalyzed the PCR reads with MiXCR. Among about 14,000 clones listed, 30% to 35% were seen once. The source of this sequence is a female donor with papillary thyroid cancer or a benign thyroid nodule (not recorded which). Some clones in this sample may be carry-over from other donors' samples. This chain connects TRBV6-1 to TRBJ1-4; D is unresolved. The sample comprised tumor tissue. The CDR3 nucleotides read TGTGCCAGCAGCCCACGTGGGGTGGCAACTAATGAAAAACTGTTTTTT. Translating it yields CASSPRGVATNEKLFF.